Below, 28 T cell receptor beta chains from the same sample are listed, as sequenced in a study of post-analysis software for immune sequencing data. General study points: Five or six TRBV segments appeared more often in patients than in controls, and TRBV5-6, TRBV5-1 and TRBV20-1 were among these.

Each TCR beta cDNA library carried unique molecular identifiers. TCRdb itself ran the PCR reads through MiXCR, one entry per CDR3 protein. The repertoire holds hundreds of thousands of distinct CDR3 sequences, approximately 60% seen once, with roughly 10% in the top ten. Their recognized antigens are unknown. The sample consisted of blood. The receptor set was obtained from a girl aged 2 to 9 with multiple sclerosis.

Only a few counts were recorded for this clonotype. In DNA, the CDR3 is TGTGCCAGCAAGAAGGTTGACCCGTACAATGAGCAGTTCTTC. This sequence encodes CASKKVDPYNEQFF. J is TRBJ2-1 and V is TRBV7-9; D gene ambiguous. V dropped 7 bases and J dropped 4 bases, with 14 bases sitting between them. From germline, CDR1 is SEHNR and CDR2 FQNEAQ (reference sequence). This CDR3 contains 14 residues.

This chain joins TRBV5-5 and TRBJ1-2; no clear D gene. CDR3 length: 13 residues. Germline lookup yields CDR1 SGHKS and CDR2 YYEKEE (reference sequence). The germline V and J ends were trimmed by 3 bases and 6 bases, with 12 bases remaining between them. The CDR3 region is CASSSKTLDGYTF. In nucleotides, the CDR3 is TGTGCCAGCAGCTCGAAGACTCTGGATGGCTACACCTTC.

J is TRBJ1-2 and V is TRBV6-5; D is unresolved. V gave up 0 bases and J gave up 5 bases, with 7 bases separating them. This CDR3 spans 13 amino acids. The germline CDR1 and CDR2 sequences are MNHEY and SVGAGI. This chain's CDR3 is CASSYSNEYGYTF. CDR3 sequence (DNA): TGTGCCAGCAGTTACTCGAATGAATATGGCTACACCTTC.

The chain employs TRBV6-2 or TRBV6-3 and TRBJ2-4; tentative D call: TRBD1 (7 bases). CDR1 and CDR2 from the germline V gene are MNHEY and SVGEGT. The CDR3 contains 16 residues. V dropped 2 bases and J dropped 0 bases, with 11 bases sitting between them. CDR3 nucleotide sequence: TGTGCCAGCAGTTACCAGGGGGGTCTAGCCAAAAACATTCAGTACTTC. Translated: CASSYQGGLAKNIQYF.

CDR3 bases: TGCGCCAGCAGCCACCGGAACTTAGCGGGAGGGAGTCACGAGCAGTACTTC. Its translation: CASSHRNLAGGSHEQYF. The chain is built from TRBV4-1 and TRBJ2-7; 11 bases align to TRBD2. Germline CDR1 reads MGHRA; CDR2 reads YSYEKL. This CDR3 contains 17 residues. The V segment lost 3 bases and the J segment 5 bases; nucleotides outside the gene matches: 12.

This sequence joins TRBV10-3 and TRBJ2-1; no clear D gene. The V gene lost 0 bases and the J gene lost 7 bases, with 13 bases spanning the gap. From germline, CDR1 is ENHRY and CDR2 SYGVKD. The CDR3 loop spans 15 amino acids. The CDR3 nucleotides read TGTGCCATCAGTGAGTCGCTAGTAGCCAGAAATGAGCAGTTCTTC. As protein: CAISESLVARNEQFF.

This clonotype was seen more than once but under ten times. The rearrangement links TRBV15 to TRBJ2-1, with TRBD2 identical over 12 bases. The CDR3 covers 16 residues. Germline assignment: CDR1 LNHNV and CDR2 YYDKDF (reference sequence). V dropped 5 bases and J dropped 5; count of bases not matched to a gene: 7. The CDR3 DNA reads as TGTGCCACCAGCGTCTCCGGGACTAGCGGGCACAATGAGCAGTTCTTC. It translates to CATSVSGTSGHNEQFF.

About this clonotype itself: One end of the junction varies from germline; a read error may be responsible. J is TRBJ1-1 and V is TRBV6-4; D may be TRBD1 (6 bases). Germline assignment: CDR1 MRHNA and CDR2 SNTAGT. The CDR3 is made up of 15 amino acids. CDR3 amino acids: CASSVSGARNAEAFF. The CDR3 DNA is TGTGCCAGCAGTGTATCAGGGGCTCGGAACGCTGAAGCTTTCTTT.

This clonotype was picked up one time. The V and J genes are TRBV6-2 or TRBV6-3 and TRBJ1-5; D is unresolved. V lost 4 bases, J lost 2 bases, and 6 bases lay in between. CDR3 length equals 13 residues. Germline values: CDR1 MNHEY, CDR2 SVGEGT. The CDR3 loop reads CASSWNGNQPQHF. CDR3 bases: TGTGCCAGCAGTTGGAACGGCAATCAGCCCCAGCATTTT.

The gene calls are TRBV12-3 or TRBV12-4 and TRBJ1-6, with a weak D call TRBD1 (5 bases). Trimming shortened V by 5 bases and J by 8 bases, and 13 bases separated the two germline ends. This CDR3 contains 14 residues. The CDR3 spells CASSRRGEDSPLHF. For the CDR3, the DNA is TGTGCCAGCAGTCGTCGGGGCGAGGATTCACCCCTCCACTTT.

This clonotype has only a few counts. The chain is built from TRBV5-1 and TRBJ2-6; D is possibly TRBD2 (6 bases). This CDR3 comprises 14 residues. The germline CDR1 and CDR2 sequences are SGHRS and YFSETQ. V gave up 0 bases and J gave up 13 bases, with 14 bases separating them. The CDR3 spells CASSLGRAPRVLTF. In nucleotides, the CDR3 is TGCGCCAGCAGCTTGGGGAGGGCCCCCAGGGTCCTGACTTTC.

The chain links TRBV9 to TRBJ2-5; D ambiguous. The CDR3 runs to 14 residues. V lost 0 bases and J 2 bases, leaving 8 bases between the germline ends. Per germline, CDR1 SGDLS and CDR2 YYNGEE. The CDR3 is CASSVGIQQETQYF. The CDR3 nucleotides are TGTGCCAGCAGCGTAGGTATCCAGCAAGAGACCCAGTACTTC.

J is TRBJ2-1 and V is TRBV11-2; 14 bases map to TRBD2. CDR1 and CDR2 (germline): SGHAT, FQNNGV. This CDR3 is 17 amino acids long. The J segment lost 9 bases and the V segment lost 5 bases, leaving 12 bases of the junction unmatched. CDR3 residues: CASSLTSGGAFISEQFF. For the CDR3, the DNA is TGTGCCAGCAGCCTGACTAGCGGGGGGGCCTTCATATCTGAGCAGTTCTTC.

The chain couples TRBV7-3 to TRBJ2-1; D is perhaps TRBD1 or TRBD2 (6 bases each). CDR3 length equals 16 residues. Per germline, CDR1 SGHTA and CDR2 FQGTGA. Deletions cut 5 bases from V and 0 bases from J, with 14 bases between. The chain's CDR3 is CASSPLGGSSYNEQFF. The CDR3 bases are TGTGCCAGCAGCCCCCTAGGGGGGAGCTCCTACAATGAGCAGTTCTTC. Full variable domain (remainder filled in from reference TRBV7-3 and TRBJ2-1): GAGVSQTPSNKVTEKGKYVELRCDPISGHTALYWYRQSLGQGPEFLIYFQGTGAADDSGLPNDRFFAVRPEGSVSTLKIQRTERGDSAVYLCASSPLGGSSYNEQFFGPGTRLTVL.

In nucleotides, the CDR3 is TGTGCCAGCGGGGAAGGTGGCGGCCTCGAGGGCAATGAGCAGTTCTTC. Translating gives CASGEGGGLEGNEQFF. The chain uses TRBV28 and TRBJ2-1; a possible D gene is TRBD2 (5 bases). Germline V gene sequence: CDR1 MDHEN, CDR2 SYDVKM. The V end lost 8 bases, the J end lost 6 bases, and 23 bases lay between the germline ends. The CDR3 has 16 amino acids.

This chain connects TRBV6-2 or TRBV6-3 to TRBJ1-1; D is unclear. The germline V and J ends were trimmed by 3 bases and 11 bases, with 13 bases remaining between them. The CDR3 extends over 12 amino acids. Germline assignment: CDR1 MNHEY and CDR2 SVGEGT. CDR3 sequence reads: CASSYINAPAFF. The CDR3 nucleotides are TGTGCCAGCAGTTATATTAACGCTCCGGCTTTCTTT.

This clonotype turned up a few times. The V gene is TRBV5-5, the J gene TRBJ2-3; D possibly corresponds to TRBD1 (6 bases). This CDR3 spans 14 amino acids. Trimming cost V 3 bases and J 1 base, with 9 bases left between them. Germline V gene data show CDR1 as SGHKS and CDR2 as YYEKEE (reference sequence). CDR3 in DNA: TGTGCCAGCAGCTACAGGGCAGGCACAGATACGCAGTATTTT. Protein sequence: CASSYRAGTDTQYF.

CDR3 sequence reads: CATSRGLQGSYNEQFF. CDR3 bases: TGTGCCACCAGCAGAGGTTTACAGGGTTCCTACAATGAGCAGTTCTTC. V gene TRBV15 combines with J gene TRBJ2-1; maybe TRBD1 (6 bases). The V and J ends lost 1 base and 1 base respectively, with 11 bases between them. Germline V CDR1 and CDR2: LNHNV, YYDKDF (reference sequence). The CDR3 covers 16 residues.

This clonotype appeared a few times. This sequence joins TRBV7-9 and TRBJ1-2; 7 bases line up with TRBD1. The trim removed 5 bases at V and 4 bases at J, leaving 10 bases unmatched. There are 15 residues in the CDR3. Germline V lookup: CDR1 SEHNR, CDR2 FQNEAQ (reference sequence). The CDR3 DNA sequence: TGTGCCAGCAGCCCCCCAGGGGGGGGAGGCTATGGCTACACCTTC. Translating it yields CASSPPGGGGYGYTF.

V usage is TRBV6-5 and J usage is TRBJ2-7; D uncertain. The CDR3 extends over 9 amino acids. Germline V gives CDR1 MNHEY, CDR2 SVGAGI. V lost 7 bases and J lost 3, with 1 base in between. CDR3 in DNA: TGTGCCAGCAACTACGAGCAGTACTTC. Its protein product is CASNYEQYF.

This clonotype was detected a few times. V and J are TRBV12-3 or TRBV12-4 and TRBJ2-5; D perhaps matches TRBD1 (6 bases). The tail of the sequence fits TRBJ2-7 better, so the J call may be wrong. This CDR3 region has 13 residues. The CDR3 spells CASSSGTHYEQYF. The CDR3 coding sequence is TGTGCCAGCAGCTCCGGGACACATTACGAGCAGTACTTC.

The rearrangement uses TRBV10-3 and TRBJ1-2; 7 bases are a match to TRBD1. The V and J ends lost 11 bases and 7 bases, in that order; junction bases with no gene match: 7. Germline CDR1 is ENHRY and CDR2 is SYGVKD. The CDR3 covers 11 residues. The CDR3 protein is CALQAGGGYTF. DNA of the CDR3: TGTGCCTTACAAGCAGGGGGTGGCTACACCTTC.

A single count supports this clonotype. This chain links TRBV20-1 with TRBJ2-7; 9 bases agree with TRBD1. The CDR3 is made up of 14 amino acids. V gave up 2 bases and J gave up 5 bases; unmatched junction bases: 7. Germline V gives CDR1 DFQATT, CDR2 SNEGSKA (reference sequence). This chain's CDR3 is CSARRLTGGHEQYF. CDR3 DNA: TGCAGTGCTAGACGCCTTACAGGGGGCCACGAGCAGTACTTC.

The chain carries TRBV10-3 and TRBJ1-5; TRBD1 is a possible D gene (5 bases). With 0 bases removed from V and 5 bases from J, the gap between germline ends came to 14 bases. Germline assignment: CDR1 ENHRY and CDR2 SYGVKD. This CDR3 region has 16 residues. CDR3 DNA: TGTGCCATCAGTGAGTCCGGAGAGGGGAACGATCAGCCCCAGCATTTT. It yields the protein CAISESGEGNDQPQHF.

This clonotype was detected only a few times. The chain carries TRBV6-2 or TRBV6-3 and TRBJ2-1, with 8 positions matching TRBD2. The CDR3 is made up of 14 amino acids. V lost 6 bases and J lost 0; bases outside the gene matches: 1. Germline V gene lookup returns CDR1 MNHEY and CDR2 SVGEGT. CDR3 residues: CASRSGGSYNEQFF. CDR3 DNA sequence: TGTGCCAGCAGGAGCGGGGGCTCCTACAATGAGCAGTTCTTC.

The chain employs TRBV4-1 and TRBJ2-7, with TRBD2 as a possible D gene (5 bases). V shed 0 bases and J shed 1 base, with 7 bases lying between them. The CDR3 sequence is 14 residues long. The germline V gene has CDR1 MGHRA and CDR2 YSYEKL. The CDR3 sequence: CASSQDGNSYEQYF. The DNA for the CDR3 is TGCGCCAGCAGCCAAGACGGGAATTCCTACGAGCAGTACTTC.

The rearrangement links TRBV5-1 to TRBJ2-1; a weak D match, TRBD1 (5 bases). The CDR3 is 17 residues long. Trimming cost V 4 bases and J 2 bases, with 19 bases left between them. Per the germline V gene, CDR1 is SGHRS and CDR2 is YFSETQ. The CDR3 region is CASSQKQVGLPYNEQFF. CDR3 bases: TGCGCCAGCAGCCAAAAACAGGTGGGGCTCCCCTACAATGAGCAGTTCTTC. Filled out from reference TRBV5-1 and TRBJ2-1, the complete variable domain reads KAGVTQTPRYLIKTRGQQVTLSCSPISGHRSVSWYQQTPGQGLQFLFEYFSETQRNKGNFPGRFSGRQFSNSRSEMNVSTLELGDSALYLCASSQKQVGLPYNEQFFGPGTRLTVL.

V is TRBV7-8 and J is TRBJ2-3; D gene uncertain. The CDR3 totals 15 residues. The germline V gene has CDR1 SGHVS and CDR2 FQNEAQ. V dropped 2 bases and J dropped 4 bases, with 13 bases sitting between them. CDR3 nucleotides: TGTGCCAGCAGCTTATTCACAGTCCGACCAGATACGCAGTATTTT. It codes for CASSLFTVRPDTQYF. The full variable domain, its missing parts supplied by reference TRBV7-8 and TRBJ2-3, is GAGVSQSPRYKVAKRGQDVALRCDPISGHVSLFWYQQALGQGPEFLTYFQNEAQLDKSGLPSDRFFAERPEGSVSTLKIQRTQQEDSAVYLCASSLFTVRPDTQYFGPGTRLTVL.